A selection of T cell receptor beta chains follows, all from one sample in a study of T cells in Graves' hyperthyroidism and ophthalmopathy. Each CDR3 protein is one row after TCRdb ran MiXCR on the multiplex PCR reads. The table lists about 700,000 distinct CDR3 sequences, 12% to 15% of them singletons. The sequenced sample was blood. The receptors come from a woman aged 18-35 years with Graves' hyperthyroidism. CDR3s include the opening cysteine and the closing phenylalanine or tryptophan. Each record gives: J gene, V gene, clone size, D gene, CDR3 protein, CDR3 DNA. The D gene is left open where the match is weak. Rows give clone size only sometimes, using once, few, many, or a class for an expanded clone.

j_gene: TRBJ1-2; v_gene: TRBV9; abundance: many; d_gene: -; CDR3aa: CASSASLSGYGYTF; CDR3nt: TGTGCCAGCAGCGCTAGCCTGTCAGGCTATGGCTACACCTTC
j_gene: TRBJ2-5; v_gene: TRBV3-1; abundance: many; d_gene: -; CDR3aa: CASSSPWGEYQETQYF; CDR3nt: TGTGCCAGCAGCTCCCCTTGGGGGGAGTACCAAGAGACCCAGTACTTC
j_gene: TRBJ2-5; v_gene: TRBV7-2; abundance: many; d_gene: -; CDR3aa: CASSFGQSQETQYF; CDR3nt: TGTGCCAGCAGCTTTGGGCAGAGCCAAGAGACCCAGTACTTC
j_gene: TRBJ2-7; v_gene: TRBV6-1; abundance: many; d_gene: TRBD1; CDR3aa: CASNRGDFEQYF; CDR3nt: TGTGCCAGCAACAGGGGGGATTTCGAGCAGTACTTC
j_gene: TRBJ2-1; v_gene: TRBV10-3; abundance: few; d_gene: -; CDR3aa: CAISAMSSYNEQFF; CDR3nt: TGTGCCATCAGTGCCATGAGCTCCTACAATGAGCAGTTCTTC
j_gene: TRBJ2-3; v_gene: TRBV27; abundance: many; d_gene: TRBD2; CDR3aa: CASSFLAGSTDTQYF; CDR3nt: TGTGCCAGCAGTTTTCTAGCGGGCTCCACAGATACGCAGTATTTT
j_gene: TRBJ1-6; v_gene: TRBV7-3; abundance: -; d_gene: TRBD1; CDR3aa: CASSLTGTGLNSPLHF; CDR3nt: TGTGCCAGCAGCCTAACCGGGACAGGACTTAATTCACCCCTCCACTTT
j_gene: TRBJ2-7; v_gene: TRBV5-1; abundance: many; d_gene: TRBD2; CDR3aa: CASSPGGISYEQYF; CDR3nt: TGCGCCAGCAGCCCGGGAGGGATCTCCTACGAGCAGTACTTC
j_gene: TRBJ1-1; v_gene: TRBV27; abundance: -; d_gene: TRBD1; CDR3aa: CASRLGQGEAFF; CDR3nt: TGTGCCAGCAGATTAGGACAGGGTGAAGCTTTCTTT
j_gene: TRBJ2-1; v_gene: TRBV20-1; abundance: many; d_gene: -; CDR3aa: CSARIAGLAGGNEQFF; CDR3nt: TGCAGTGCTAGAATTGCTGGGCTAGCCGGGGGCAATGAGCAGTTCTTC
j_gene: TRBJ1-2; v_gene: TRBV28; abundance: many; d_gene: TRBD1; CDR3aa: CASSFGGGDGYTF; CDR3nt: TGTGCCAGCAGTTTCGGAGGGGGCGATGGCTACACCTTC
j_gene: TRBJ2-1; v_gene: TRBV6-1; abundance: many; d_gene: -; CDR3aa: CASSFNQGGPYNEQFF; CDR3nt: TGTGCCAGCAGTTTTAATCAGGGAGGCCCCTACAATGAGCAGTTCTTC
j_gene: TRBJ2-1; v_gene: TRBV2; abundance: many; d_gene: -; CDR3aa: CASRRQAANNEQFF; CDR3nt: TGTGCCAGCAGAAGACAGGCCGCAAACAATGAGCAGTTCTTC
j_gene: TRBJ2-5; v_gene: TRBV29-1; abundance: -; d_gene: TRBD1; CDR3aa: CSGTGTGVLETQYF; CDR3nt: TGCAGCGGAACCGGGACAGGGGTTCTTGAGACCCAGTACTTC
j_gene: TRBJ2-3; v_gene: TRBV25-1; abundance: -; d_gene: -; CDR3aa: CASSGPRDRPDTQYF; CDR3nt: TGTGCCAGCAGTGGACCCAGGGATCGTCCAGATACGCAGTATTTT
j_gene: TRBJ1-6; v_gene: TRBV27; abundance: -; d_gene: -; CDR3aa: CASSLLGRDNSPLHF; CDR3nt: TGTGCCAGCAGTTTATTAGGCAGGGATAATTCACCCCTCCACTTT
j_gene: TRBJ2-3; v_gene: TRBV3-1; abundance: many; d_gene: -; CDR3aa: CASSPSHRRLRTDTQYF; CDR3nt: TGTGCCAGCAGCCCCAGCCACCGTCGCCTACGCACAGATACGCAGTATTTT
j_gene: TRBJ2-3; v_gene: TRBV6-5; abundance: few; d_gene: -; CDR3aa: CASSYSRQGGDTQYF; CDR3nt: TGTGCCAGCAGTTACTCGCGGCAGGGAGGAGATACGCAGTATTTT
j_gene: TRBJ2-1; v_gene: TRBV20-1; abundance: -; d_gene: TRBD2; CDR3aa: CSAKAGGPREGQFF; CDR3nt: TGCAGTGCTAAAGCGGGAGGGCCTCGGGAGGGGCAGTTCTTC
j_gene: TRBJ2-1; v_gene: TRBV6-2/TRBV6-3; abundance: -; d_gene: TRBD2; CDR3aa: CASSPGTSGSWYNEQFF; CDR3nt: TGTGCCAGCAGTCCCGGGACTAGCGGGAGTTGGTACAATGAGCAGTTCTTC
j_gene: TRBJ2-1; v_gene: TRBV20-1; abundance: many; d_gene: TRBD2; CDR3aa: CSARGRTSGSRWSGNEQFF; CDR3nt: TGCAGTGCTCGCGGACGGACTAGCGGGAGTAGGTGGAGTGGCAATGAGCAGTTCTTC
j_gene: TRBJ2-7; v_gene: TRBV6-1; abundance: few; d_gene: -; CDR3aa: CASRHDQPYEQYF; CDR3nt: TGTGCCAGCAGACACGACCAGCCATACGAGCAGTACTTC
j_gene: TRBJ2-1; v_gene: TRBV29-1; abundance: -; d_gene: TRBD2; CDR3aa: CSVIRTSGGSSYNEQFF; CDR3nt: TGCAGCGTAATTCGGACTAGCGGGGGTAGCTCCTACAATGAGCAGTTCTTC
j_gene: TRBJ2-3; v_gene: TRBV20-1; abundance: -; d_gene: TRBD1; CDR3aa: CSAAGTGGSRTSTDTQYF; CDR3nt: TGCAGTGCTGCCGGGACAGGGGGATCCCGAACTAGCACAGATACGCAGTATTTT
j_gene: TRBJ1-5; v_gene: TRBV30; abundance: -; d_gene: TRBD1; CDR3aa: CAADLGQGGNQPQHF; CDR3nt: TGTGCCGCCGACCTAGGACAGGGGGGCAATCAGCCCCAGCATTTT
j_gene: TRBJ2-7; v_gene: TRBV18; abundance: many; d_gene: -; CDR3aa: CASSPPAVRDEQYF; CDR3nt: TGTGCCAGCTCACCACCTGCGGTCAGGGACGAGCAGTACTTC
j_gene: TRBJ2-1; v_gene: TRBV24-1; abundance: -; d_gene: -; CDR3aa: CATSVGPWSYNEQFF; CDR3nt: TGTGCCACCAGTGTTGGGCCTTGGAGCTACAATGAGCAGTTCTTC
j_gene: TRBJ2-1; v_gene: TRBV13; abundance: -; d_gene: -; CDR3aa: CASSLRGAGEQFF; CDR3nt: TGTGCCAGCAGCTTAAGGGGGGCGGGTGAGCAGTTCTTC
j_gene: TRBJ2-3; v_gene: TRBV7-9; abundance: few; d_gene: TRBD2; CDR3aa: CASSLNFAGVDTDTQYF; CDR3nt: TGTGCCAGCAGCTTAAATTTCGCGGGAGTTGACACAGATACGCAGTATTTT
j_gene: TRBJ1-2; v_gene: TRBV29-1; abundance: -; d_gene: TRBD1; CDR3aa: CSVVGDRGLYGYTF; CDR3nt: TGCAGCGTTGTGGGGGACAGGGGGCTCTATGGCTACACCTTC
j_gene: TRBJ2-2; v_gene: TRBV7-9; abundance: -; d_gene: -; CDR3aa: CASSLPLQNANTGELFF; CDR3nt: TGTGCCAGCAGCTTACCCTTACAGAACGCGAACACCGGGGAGCTGTTTTTT
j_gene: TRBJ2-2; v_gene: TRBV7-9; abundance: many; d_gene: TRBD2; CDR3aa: CASSQGTSGSGTGELFF; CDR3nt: TGTGCCAGCAGCCAGGGGACTAGCGGGAGCGGAACCGGGGAGCTGTTTTTT
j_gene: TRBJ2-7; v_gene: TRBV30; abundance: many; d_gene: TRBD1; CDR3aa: CAWSVRGQGGHDYEQYF; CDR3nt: TGTGCCTGGAGTGTACGGGGACAGGGAGGCCATGACTACGAGCAGTACTTC
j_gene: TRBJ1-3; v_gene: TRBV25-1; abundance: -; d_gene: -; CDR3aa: CASSGWGNSGNTIYF; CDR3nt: TGTGCCAGCAGCGGATGGGGAAACTCTGGAAACACCATATATTTT
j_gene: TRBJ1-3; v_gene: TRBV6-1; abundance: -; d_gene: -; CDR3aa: CASSDSLGNTIYF; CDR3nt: TGTGCCAGCAGTGACAGTTTAGGAAACACCATATATTTT
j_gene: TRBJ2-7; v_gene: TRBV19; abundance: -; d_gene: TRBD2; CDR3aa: CASSDRGGSSYEQYF; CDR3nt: TGTGCCAGTAGTGATCGGGGGGGCAGCTCCTACGAGCAGTACTTC
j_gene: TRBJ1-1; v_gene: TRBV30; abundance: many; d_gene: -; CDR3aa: CASKHLNTEAFF; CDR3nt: TGTGCCTCTAAGCACTTGAACACTGAAGCTTTCTTT
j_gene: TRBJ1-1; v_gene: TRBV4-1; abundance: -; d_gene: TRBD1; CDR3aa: CASSQQPQGASANTEAFF; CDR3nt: TGCGCCAGCAGCCAACAACCACAGGGGGCGTCGGCGAACACTGAAGCTTTCTTT
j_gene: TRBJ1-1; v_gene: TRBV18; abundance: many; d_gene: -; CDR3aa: CASSPRAGDKNTEAFF; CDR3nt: TGTGCCAGCTCACCACGGGCAGGGGACAAGAACACTGAAGCTTTCTTT
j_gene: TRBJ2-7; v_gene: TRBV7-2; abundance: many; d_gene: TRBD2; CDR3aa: CASSLWGLAATYEQYF; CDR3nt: TGTGCCAGCAGCTTATGGGGACTAGCGGCCACCTACGAGCAGTACTTC
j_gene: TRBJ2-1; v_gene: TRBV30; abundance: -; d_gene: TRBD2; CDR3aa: CACPKAGSSYNEQFF; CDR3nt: TGTGCCTGTCCGAAAGCGGGGAGCTCCTACAATGAGCAGTTCTTC
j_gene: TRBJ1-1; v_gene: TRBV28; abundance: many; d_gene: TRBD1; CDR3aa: CASSLDGQGNTEAFF; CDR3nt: TGTGCCAGCAGTTTAGATGGACAGGGGAACACTGAAGCTTTCTTT
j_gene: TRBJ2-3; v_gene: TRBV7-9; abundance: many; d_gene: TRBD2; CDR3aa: CASRRLAGVADTQYF; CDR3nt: TGTGCCAGCAGGCGACTAGCGGGAGTAGCAGATACGCAGTATTTT
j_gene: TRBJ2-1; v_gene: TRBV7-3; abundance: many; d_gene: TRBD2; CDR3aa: CASSLGLAEINEQFF; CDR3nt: TGTGCCAGCAGCTTAGGACTAGCGGAAATCAATGAGCAGTTCTTC
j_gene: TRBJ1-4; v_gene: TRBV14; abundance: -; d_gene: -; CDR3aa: CASSQDRPGGNEKLFF; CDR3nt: TGTGCCAGCAGCCAAGATCGGCCAGGAGGGAATGAAAAACTGTTTTTT
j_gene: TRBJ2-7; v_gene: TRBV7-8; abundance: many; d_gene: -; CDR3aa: CASSIAVAYEQYF; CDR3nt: TGTGCCAGCAGCATCGCCGTAGCCTACGAGCAGTACTTC
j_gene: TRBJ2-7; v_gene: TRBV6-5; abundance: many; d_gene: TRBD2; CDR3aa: CASSYKLAGAGEQYF; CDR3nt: TGTGCCAGCAGTTACAAACTAGCGGGAGCTGGGGAGCAGTACTTC
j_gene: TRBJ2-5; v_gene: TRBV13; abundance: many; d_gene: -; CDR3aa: CASSLVSGKETQYF; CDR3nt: TGTGCCAGCAGCTTAGTCTCCGGAAAAGAGACCCAGTACTTC
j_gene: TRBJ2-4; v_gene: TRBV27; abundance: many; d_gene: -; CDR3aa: CASSTLGRSGENIQYF; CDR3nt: TGTGCCAGCAGTACCCTTGGGAGGTCGGGCGAAAACATTCAGTACTTC
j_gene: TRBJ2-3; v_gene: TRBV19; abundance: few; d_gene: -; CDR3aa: CASSRRGQNTQYF; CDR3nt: TGTGCCAGTAGTAGGAGGGGACAAAATACGCAGTATTTT
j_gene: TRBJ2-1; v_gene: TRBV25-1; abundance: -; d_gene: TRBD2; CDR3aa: CASSTGLAGAHNEQFF; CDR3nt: TGTGCCAGCAGCACCGGACTAGCGGGAGCTCATAATGAGCAGTTCTTC
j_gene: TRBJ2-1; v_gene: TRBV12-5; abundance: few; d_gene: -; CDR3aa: CASTPGLLNNEQFF; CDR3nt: TGTGCTAGCACCCCGGGACTTCTTAACAATGAGCAGTTCTTC
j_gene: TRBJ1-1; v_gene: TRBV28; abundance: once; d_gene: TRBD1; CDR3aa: CASRGQLIRNTEAFF; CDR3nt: TGTGCCAGCAGGGGACAGCTGATTCGGAACACTGAAGCTTTCTTT
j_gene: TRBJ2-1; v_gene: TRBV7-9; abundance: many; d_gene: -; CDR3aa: CASSDEWGTSYNEQFF; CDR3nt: TGTGCCAGCAGCGATGAGTGGGGGACATCCTACAATGAGCAGTTCTTC
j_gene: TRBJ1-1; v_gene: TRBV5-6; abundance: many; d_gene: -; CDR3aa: CASTRLRGSGMNTEAFF; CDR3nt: TGTGCCAGCACCAGATTAAGGGGGTCCGGGATGAACACTGAAGCTTTCTTT